These T cell receptor beta chains were read from a single sample in a study of shared clonotypes between healthy human individuals. Clones were sequenced by immunoSEQ multiplex PCR, and TCRdb holds only the in-frame ones, with some missing. The data hold around 600,000 clones, with nearly 98% observed a single time. Source material: naive CD8+ T cells sorted from blood. The receptor set was obtained from a man aged 30 to 39 in good health. Each CDR3 is given with its conserved first and last residue. The D gene is left open where the match is weak. A clone size is listed for some rows: how often the clone was seen (once, few, many), or a class if it is expanded.

>.|TRBJ2-7|TRBD1|TRBV11-2
CASSLVGTGIDYEQYF
TGTGCCAGCAGCTTAGTAGGGACAGGGATAGACTACGAGCAGTACTTC
>.|TRBJ2-7|TRBD1|TRBV27
CASSAGTGPYEQYF
TGTGCCAGCAGTGCCGGGACAGGGCCCTACGAGCAGTACTTC
>.|TRBJ2-1|.|TRBV29-1
CSSRGSSNEQFF
TGCAGCTCCCGGGGGTCATCCAATGAGCAGTTCTTC
>.|TRBJ2-1|TRBD1|TRBV7-6
CASSLRQGSNEQFF
TGTGCCAGCAGCCTGAGACAGGGGAGCAATGAGCAGTTCTTC
>.|TRBJ2-7|TRBD1|TRBV10-3
CAISESLGQGPYEQYF
TGTGCCATCAGTGAGTCGCTGGGACAGGGACCCTACGAGCAGTACTTC
>.|TRBJ1-4|.|TRBV2
CASTPILQEKLFF
TGTGCCAGCACCCCGATACTCCAAGAAAAACTGTTTTTT
>.|TRBJ2-1|TRBD1|TRBV7-6
CASSSGTGAFVEQFF
TGTGCCAGCAGCTCCGGGACAGGGGCCTTCGTCGAGCAGTTCTTC
>.|TRBJ1-1|.|TRBV6-5
CASSYFLGEAFF
TGTGCCAGCAGTTACTTCTTGGGTGAAGCTTTCTTT
>.|TRBJ2-7|.|TRBV7-2
CASSLAPRVYEQYF
TGTGCCAGCAGCTTAGCGCCGAGGGTTTACGAGCAGTACTTC
>.|TRBJ1-5|.|TRBV27
CASSLNGHTEPQHF
TGTGCCAGCAGTTTAAATGGTCATACCGAGCCCCAGCATTTT
>once|TRBJ1-2|TRBD1|TRBV4-1
CASSQDGTGATNYGYTF
TGCGCCAGCAGCCAAGATGGGACAGGGGCTACTAACTATGGCTACACCTTC
>.|TRBJ2-1|TRBD2|TRBV27
CASSTQAGLAGGPYEQFF
TGTGCCAGCAGTACCCAAGCAGGGTTAGCGGGAGGGCCTTATGAGCAGTTCTTC
>.|TRBJ1-1|TRBD1|TRBV12-5
CASGPTGADTEAFF
TGTGCTAGTGGTCCTACAGGGGCGGACACTGAAGCTTTCTTT
>.|TRBJ1-2|.|TRBV29-1
CSVEDPGTPNYGYTF
TGCAGCGTTGAAGATCCCGGGACACCTAACTATGGCTACACCTTC